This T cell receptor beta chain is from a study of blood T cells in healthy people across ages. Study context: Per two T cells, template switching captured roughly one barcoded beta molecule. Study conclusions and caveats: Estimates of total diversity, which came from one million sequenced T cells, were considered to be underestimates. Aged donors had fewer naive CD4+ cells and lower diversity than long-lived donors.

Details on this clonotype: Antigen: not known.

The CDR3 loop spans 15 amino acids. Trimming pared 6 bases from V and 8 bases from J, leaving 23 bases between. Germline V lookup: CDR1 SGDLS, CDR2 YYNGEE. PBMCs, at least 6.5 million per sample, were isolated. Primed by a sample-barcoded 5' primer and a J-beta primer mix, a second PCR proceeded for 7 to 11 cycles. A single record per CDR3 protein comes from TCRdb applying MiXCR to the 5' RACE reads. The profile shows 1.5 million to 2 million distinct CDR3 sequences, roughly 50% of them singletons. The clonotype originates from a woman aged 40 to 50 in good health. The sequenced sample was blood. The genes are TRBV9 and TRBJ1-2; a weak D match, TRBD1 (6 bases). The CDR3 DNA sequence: TGTGCCAGCACCTCCCGGACAGAACCCATTGAGGGCTACACCTTC. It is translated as CASTSRTEPIEGYTF.